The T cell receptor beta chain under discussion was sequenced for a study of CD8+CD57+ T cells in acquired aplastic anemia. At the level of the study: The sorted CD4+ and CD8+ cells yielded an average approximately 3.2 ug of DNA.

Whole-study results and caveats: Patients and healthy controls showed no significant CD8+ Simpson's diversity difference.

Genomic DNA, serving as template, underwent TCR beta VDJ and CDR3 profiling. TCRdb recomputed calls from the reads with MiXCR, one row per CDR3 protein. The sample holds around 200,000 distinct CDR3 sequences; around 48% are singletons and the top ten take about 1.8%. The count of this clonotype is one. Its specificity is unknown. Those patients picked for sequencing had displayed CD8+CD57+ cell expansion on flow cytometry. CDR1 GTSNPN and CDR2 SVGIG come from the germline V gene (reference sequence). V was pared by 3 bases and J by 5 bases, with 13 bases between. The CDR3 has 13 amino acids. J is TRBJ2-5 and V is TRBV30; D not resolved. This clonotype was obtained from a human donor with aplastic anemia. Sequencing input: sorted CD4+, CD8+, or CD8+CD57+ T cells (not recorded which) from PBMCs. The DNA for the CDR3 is TGTGCCTGGAGCAATAGCCTCACGGAGACCCAGTACTTC. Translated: CAWSNSLTETQYF.